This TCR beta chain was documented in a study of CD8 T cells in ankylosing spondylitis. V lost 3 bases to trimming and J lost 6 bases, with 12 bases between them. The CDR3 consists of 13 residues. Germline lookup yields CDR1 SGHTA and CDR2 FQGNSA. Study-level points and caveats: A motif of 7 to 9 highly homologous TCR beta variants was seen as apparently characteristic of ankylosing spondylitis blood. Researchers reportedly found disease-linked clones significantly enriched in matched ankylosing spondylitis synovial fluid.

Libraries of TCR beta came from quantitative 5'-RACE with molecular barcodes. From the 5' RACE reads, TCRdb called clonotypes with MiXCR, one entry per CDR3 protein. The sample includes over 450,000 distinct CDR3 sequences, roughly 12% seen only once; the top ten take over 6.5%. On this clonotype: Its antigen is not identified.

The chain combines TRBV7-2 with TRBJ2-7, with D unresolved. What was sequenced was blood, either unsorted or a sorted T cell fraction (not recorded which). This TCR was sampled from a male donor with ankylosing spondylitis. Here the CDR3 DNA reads TGTGCCAGCAGCTTCCGGGTCCGAGGCGAGCAGTACTTC. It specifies CASSFRVRGEQYF.